The 10 T cell receptor beta chains in this list originate from one sample, sequenced in a study of cytomegalovirus exposure and HLA in healthy donors. PCR used 60 Vbeta primers and 13 Jbeta primers. Generated by immunoSEQ multiplex PCR, the TCRdb table keeps only in-frame clones and is missing some. The sample lists hundreds of thousands of clones, 80% to 90% occurring once. Sample: PBMCs. All receptors come from a woman aged 18-29 years in good health and CMV-seronegative.

This sequence joins TRBV10-3 and TRBJ2-7; TRBD2 is a possible D gene (6 bases). The V gene lost 5 bases and the J gene lost 0 bases, with 8 bases spanning the gap. The CDR3 spans 13 residues. Per germline, CDR1 ENHRY and CDR2 SYGVKD. The CDR3 sequence is CAISLAVSYEQYF. The CDR3 region has the DNA TGTGCCATCAGTTTAGCGGTCTCCTACGAGCAGTACTTC.

The chain is built from TRBV5-1 and TRBJ2-6, with D possibly TRBD1 on 6 matching bases. Trimming took off 4 bases at V and 0 bases at J, with 11 bases between the two ends. From germline, CDR1 is SGHRS and CDR2 YFSETQ. This CDR3 spans 16 amino acids. In DNA form, the CDR3 reads TGCGCCAGCAGCCCGGGACATTACTCTGGGGCCAACGTCCTGACTTTC. Protein product: CASSPGHYSGANVLTF.

This sequence joins TRBV4-1 and TRBJ2-7; D unclear. The germline V and J ends were trimmed by 3 bases and 4 bases, with 19 bases remaining between them. This CDR3 has 16 amino acids. Per the germline V gene, CDR1 is MGHRA and CDR2 is YSYEKL. The DNA of the CDR3 is TGCGCCAGCAGCCACCGAATCGCCACTCCTCCTTACGAGCAGTACTTC. Its translation is CASSHRIATPPYEQYF.

V usage is TRBV27 and J usage is TRBJ1-5; a possible D gene is TRBD1 (6 bases). The CDR3 covers 13 residues. The germline V gene has CDR1 MNHEY and CDR2 SMNVEV (reference sequence). V shed 6 bases and J shed 6 bases, with 12 bases lying between them. This CDR3 reads CASSELRGQPQHF. CDR3 DNA sequence: TGTGCCAGCAGCGAACTCAGGGGTCAGCCCCAGCATTTT.

To note about this clone: The junction does not match germline at one end; this may be a read error. V usage is TRBV7-2 and J usage is TRBJ2-2; 10 bases are shared with TRBD2. This CDR3 is built from 15 residues. Germline V CDR1 and CDR2: SGHTA, FQGNSA. CDR3 in DNA: TGTGCCAGCAGCATAGCGGGAGGCGTTAGCGGGGAGCTGTTTTTT. This translates into CASSIAGGVSGELFF.

The chain combines TRBV27 with TRBJ1-5; no definite D call. This CDR3 comprises 15 residues. The germline V and J ends were trimmed by 5 bases and 1 base, with 12 bases remaining between them. Germline lookup yields CDR1 MNHEY and CDR2 SMNVEV (reference sequence). As DNA, the CDR3 is TGTGCCAGCAGTCCCCTACCGCGAAGCAATCAGCCCCAGCATTTT. Translated, it gives CASSPLPRSNQPQHF.

This clone has more than one count but fewer than ten. The gene calls are TRBV27 and TRBJ2-2; a possible D gene is TRBD1 (7 bases). This CDR3 region has 15 residues. V was shortened by 7 bases and J by 7 bases, with 19 bases between the two germline ends. Germline CDR1 MNHEY, CDR2 SMNVEV (reference sequence). This chain's CDR3 is CASTEWRGRVGELFF. CDR3 sequence (DNA): TGTGCCAGCACTGAGTGGAGGGGGCGCGTCGGGGAGCTGTTTTTT.

The rearrangement uses TRBV7-2 and TRBJ1-1; maybe TRBD1 (6 bases). The V gene's germline CDR1 is SGHTA and CDR2 FQGNSA. The CDR3 has 12 amino acids. V lost 5 bases and J lost 7, with 11 bases in between. The CDR3 protein is CASSRPGHEAFF. The CDR3 DNA is TGTGCCAGCAGCCGCCCGGGACATGAAGCTTTCTTT.

The chain has TRBV20-1 and TRBJ1-2; no clear D. CDR1 is DFQATT, CDR2 SNEGSKA, per germline (reference sequence). This CDR3 is built from 11 residues. Between the trimmed V and J ends, which lost 4 bases and 2 bases, there was a span of 5 bases. The CDR3 nucleotides read TGCAGTGCTATCGGGAACTATGGCTACACCTTC. Encoded protein: CSAIGNYGYTF.

This chain uses TRBV19 with TRBJ1-5; 7 bases fit TRBD1. CDR3 size: 15 residues. The V and J ends lost 3 bases and 5 bases, in that order; junction bases with no gene match: 7. Germline V gene data show CDR1 as LNHDA and CDR2 as SQIVND (reference sequence). CDR3 amino acids: CASSISGGTHQPQHF. The CDR3 nucleotides read TGTGCCAGTAGTATCTCAGGGGGAACGCATCAGCCCCAGCATTTT.